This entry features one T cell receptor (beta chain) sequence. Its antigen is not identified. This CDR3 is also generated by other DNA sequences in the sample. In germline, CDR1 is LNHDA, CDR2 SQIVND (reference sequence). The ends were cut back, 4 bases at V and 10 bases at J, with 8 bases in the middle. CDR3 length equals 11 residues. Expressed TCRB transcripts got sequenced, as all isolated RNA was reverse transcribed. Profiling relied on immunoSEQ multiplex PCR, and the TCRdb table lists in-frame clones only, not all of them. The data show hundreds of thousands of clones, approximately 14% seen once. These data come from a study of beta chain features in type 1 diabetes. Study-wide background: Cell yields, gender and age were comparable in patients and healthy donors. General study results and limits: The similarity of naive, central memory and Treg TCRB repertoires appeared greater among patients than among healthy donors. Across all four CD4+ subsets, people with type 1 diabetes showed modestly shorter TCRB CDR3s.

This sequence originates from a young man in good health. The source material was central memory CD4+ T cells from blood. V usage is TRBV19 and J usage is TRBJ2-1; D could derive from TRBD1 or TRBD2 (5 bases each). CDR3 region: CASSRWDEQFF. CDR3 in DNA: TGTGCCAGTAGTAGATGGGACGAGCAGTTCTTC.